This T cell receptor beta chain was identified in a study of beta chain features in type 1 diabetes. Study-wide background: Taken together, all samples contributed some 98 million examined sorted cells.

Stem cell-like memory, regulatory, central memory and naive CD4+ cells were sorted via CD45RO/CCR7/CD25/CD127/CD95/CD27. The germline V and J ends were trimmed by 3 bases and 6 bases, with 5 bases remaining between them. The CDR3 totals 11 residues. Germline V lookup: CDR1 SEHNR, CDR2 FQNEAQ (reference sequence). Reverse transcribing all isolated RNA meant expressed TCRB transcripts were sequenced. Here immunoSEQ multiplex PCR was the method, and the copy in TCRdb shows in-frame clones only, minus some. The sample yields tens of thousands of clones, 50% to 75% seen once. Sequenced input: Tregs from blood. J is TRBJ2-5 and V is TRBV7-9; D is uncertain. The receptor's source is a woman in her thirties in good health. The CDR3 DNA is TGTGCCAGCAGCTTTGGGCAGACCCAGTACTTC. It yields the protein CASSFGQTQYF.